This T cell receptor (beta chain) comes out of a study of blood T cell repertoires in COVID-19. Study overall: Spain, Italy and the United States supplied samples that represented acute and convalescent COVID-19. The cDNA or gDNA used as material had been derived from T cells, B-cell-depleted T cells, or PBMCs.

Germline V gene sequence: CDR1 SQVTM, CDR2 ANQGSEA. V was trimmed by 4 bases and J by 3 bases, leaving 10 bases between them. This CDR3 has 13 amino acids. TCRdb's table, derived via immunoSEQ multiplex PCR, lists solely in-frame clones and lacks some. The data hold around 180,000 clones, with approximately 90% observed a single time. The receptor was isolated from a human donor in a cohort sampled during active COVID-19. The specimen was peripheral blood. The chain is built from TRBV29-1 and TRBJ2-1; tentatively, D is TRBD2 (6 bases). The CDR3 sequence is CSVVGGSYNEQFF. The CDR3 DNA is TGCAGCGTTGTCGGAGGGAGCTACAATGAGCAGTTCTTC.